This T cell receptor (beta chain) was identified in a study of blood T cell repertoires in COVID-19 (dated by TCRdb to about 2020). In the study overall: Collaborator samples came from the United States, Italy and Spain and covered acute and convalescent phases of COVID-19. The material from the prospective study consisted of cDNA or gDNA derived from T cells, B-cell-depleted T cells, or PBMCs. The dataset comprised deeply sampled blood TCRbeta repertoires from subjects exposed to, actively infected with, or recovered from COVID-19. The repertoires were released in a freely available public database intended as a resource for research on the immune response to SARS-CoV-2. Samples came from the ongoing ImmuneRACE study (first 160 participants) plus 1,254 subjects from 6 global collaborators. Nearly every sample came with metadata listing a de-identified subject ID, COVID-19 status, age in years and sex. Where available, HLA class I and class II types were obtained from metadata supplied by the sample provider rather than from assay-based typing.

In the prospective study, participants were about 18 to 100 years old, resided in about two dozen geographic areas of the United States, and were enrolled through a virtual design. In the prospective study, cohorts were assigned on the basis of participant-reported clinical history obtained from a screening survey and a study questionnaire. Recovered participants in ImmuneRACE Cohort 3 were defined as having two consecutive negative NP/OP PCR tests, clearance from a healthcare professional, or resolution of symptoms. In the prospective study, whole blood, serum and a nasopharyngeal or oropharyngeal swab were collected from each participant by mobile phlebotomists. Additional blood draws and questionnaires over an approximately 2-month period could optionally be provided by prospective study participants. Prospective study blood samples were shipped either frozen or at room temperature before DNA extraction.

TCRbeta CDR3 regions were amplified from genomic DNA using the immunoSEQ Assay, a bias-controlled multiplex PCR. For the original study's pipeline: The number of nucleated cells in each sample was estimated from the amplification of reference gene primers within the assay. To quantify the absolute abundance of each unique TCRbeta CDR3 rearrangement, sequence reads were collapsed and filtered. For each sample, productive Simpson clonality was calculated by taking the square root of Simpson's diversity index across productive rearrangements. TCRdb mirrors the immuneACCESS table, restricted to in-frame sequences. Some clones are absent from its copies; in checked studies, under half trace to an unresolved V gene, and the reason for the others is unknown. V and J calls and clone size are copied from that table; D and trimming were computed from the DNA. This sample comprises some 340,000 clones, approximately 89% of them detected only once. Roughly 5% of the sample lies in the top ten.

Worth noting for this clone: Its target antigen remains unknown. One base away there is no much larger clone; base qualities are not given.

Broader findings and caveats from the paper: The amount of clinical and demographic metadata varied by source and participant and was provided uncurated.

V is cut by 5 bases and J by 6 bases, and the space between the germline ends is 11 bases. CDR1 and CDR2 are drawn from the germline V gene (reference sequence): MNHEY, SMNVEV. Including the terminal cysteine and phenylalanine, the CDR3 comprises 12 residues. The kept DNA is CDR3 alone, 36 bases in frame from the first base. The sequence is built from TRBV27 and TRBJ2-7, with the identity of the D gene unclear. The sequenced material came from PBMCs or T cells enriched from blood (not recorded which). The sequence came from a woman aged 25-40 years who had recovered from COVID-19. The CDR3 protein is CASSRYSGEQYF. The DNA sequence is given as TGTGCCAGCAGTAGGTATTCGGGCGAGCAGTACTTC.